The rows below give T cell receptor beta chains drawn from one sample of a study of beta chain features in type 1 diabetes. Repertoires were generated with immunoSEQ multiplex PCR, while TCRdb's copy carries only in-frame clones and drops some. The table records 250,000 to 350,000 clones, about 14% of them present only once. What was sequenced was central memory CD4+ T cells from blood. The receptor source for this set is a young man in good health. Both conserved end residues are part of each CDR3. The D gene is left open where the match is weak. Clone size is shown for a subset of rows, as once, few, many or a class of expanded clone.

j_gene: TRBJ1-2; v_gene: TRBV5-1; abundance: few; d_gene: TRBD1; CDR3nt: TGCGCCAGCAGCTCTCGGGACAGTTGGGGCTACACCTTC; CDR3aa: CASSSRDSWGYTF
j_gene: TRBJ1-2; v_gene: TRBV4-3; abundance: few; d_gene: TRBD1; CDR3nt: TGCGCCAGCAGCCAGGAAGACAGGGCCGGCTACACCTTC; CDR3aa: CASSQEDRAGYTF
j_gene: TRBJ1-2; v_gene: TRBV9; abundance: few; d_gene: .; CDR3nt: TGTGCCAGCACCTCGGGGGGCCAGGCTAACTATGGCTACACCTTC; CDR3aa: CASTSGGQANYGYTF
j_gene: TRBJ1-4; v_gene: TRBV7-2; abundance: .; d_gene: TRBD1; CDR3nt: TGTGCCAGCAGCCCCGGGACAGGGGGCAGTGAAAAACTGTTTTTT; CDR3aa: CASSPGTGGSEKLFF
j_gene: TRBJ2-3; v_gene: TRBV6-6; abundance: .; d_gene: TRBD1; CDR3nt: TGTGCCAGCAGTTCGACGGACAGGACAGATACGCAGTATTTT; CDR3aa: CASSSTDRTDTQYF
j_gene: TRBJ2-7; v_gene: TRBV4-1; abundance: .; d_gene: TRBD2; CDR3nt: TGCGCCAGCAGCCACCCAAGCGGGGCTTCCAGCTCCTACGAGCAGTACTTC; CDR3aa: CASSHPSGASSSYEQYF
j_gene: TRBJ2-5; v_gene: TRBV11-3; abundance: .; d_gene: .; CDR3nt: TGTGCCAGCAGCTCCCGGACCATGTTTGAGACCCAGTACTTC; CDR3aa: CASSSRTMFETQYF
j_gene: TRBJ2-1; v_gene: TRBV19; abundance: few; d_gene: .; CDR3nt: TGTGCCAGTACCCTGTCCGGGCGGGACTCCTACAATGAGCAGTTCTTC; CDR3aa: CASTLSGRDSYNEQFF
j_gene: TRBJ1-2; v_gene: TRBV29-1; abundance: .; d_gene: TRBD1; CDR3nt: TGCAGCGTGGGTATGGGGACAGGGGAATTATCCTATGGCTACACCTTC; CDR3aa: CSVGMGTGELSYGYTF
j_gene: TRBJ1-1; v_gene: TRBV7-2; abundance: few; d_gene: TRBD1; CDR3nt: TGTGCCAGCAGCTTTGACAGGGGCACTGAAGCTTTCTTT; CDR3aa: CASSFDRGTEAFF
j_gene: TRBJ1-2; v_gene: TRBV29-1; abundance: once; d_gene: TRBD1; CDR3nt: TGCAGCGTATCCCCAGGGACAGAAATGCGCTACACCTTC; CDR3aa: CSVSPGTEMRYTF
j_gene: TRBJ2-2; v_gene: TRBV7-9; abundance: .; d_gene: .; CDR3nt: TGTGCCAGCGATTTTGGACAAAACACCGGGGAGCTGTTTTTT; CDR3aa: CASDFGQNTGELFF
j_gene: TRBJ2-6; v_gene: TRBV4-3; abundance: .; d_gene: .; CDR3nt: TGCGCCAGCAGCCAAGATGGCGGGGGCGGCTCTGGGGCCAACGTCCTGACTTTC; CDR3aa: CASSQDGGGGSGANVLTF
j_gene: TRBJ2-1; v_gene: TRBV9; abundance: .; d_gene: TRBD2; CDR3nt: TGTGCCAGCAGTATTGGACTAGCGGCTAATGAGCAGTTCTTC; CDR3aa: CASSIGLAANEQFF
j_gene: TRBJ2-1; v_gene: TRBV2; abundance: .; d_gene: TRBD2; CDR3nt: TGTGCCAGGGGGTCGGCGGGGGGCTACAATGAGCAGTTCTTC; CDR3aa: CARGSAGGYNEQFF
j_gene: TRBJ1-6; v_gene: TRBV7-2; abundance: .; d_gene: .; CDR3nt: TGTGCCAGCAGCTCCCTGACAGGCCGGAGTTCACCCCTCCACTTT; CDR3aa: CASSSLTGRSSPLHF
j_gene: TRBJ2-5; v_gene: TRBV19; abundance: many; d_gene: TRBD2; CDR3nt: TGTGCCAGTAGTACTAGCGGGAAGACCCAGTACTTC; CDR3aa: CASSTSGKTQYF
j_gene: TRBJ2-2; v_gene: TRBV5-6; abundance: few; d_gene: .; CDR3nt: TGTGCCAGCTGCGTCTGGGGGGCCACAAACACCGGGGAGCTGTTTTTT; CDR3aa: CASCVWGATNTGELFF
j_gene: TRBJ1-1; v_gene: TRBV27; abundance: few; d_gene: .; CDR3nt: TGTGCCAGCAGTTTAGGGAACAGGGCAGGGACTGAAGCTTTCTTT; CDR3aa: CASSLGNRAGTEAFF
j_gene: TRBJ2-7; v_gene: TRBV5-4; abundance: .; d_gene: .; CDR3nt: TGTGCCAGCAGCTTGGAAGGCGAAGAGCAGTACTTC; CDR3aa: CASSLEGEEQYF
j_gene: TRBJ2-7; v_gene: TRBV5-6; abundance: .; d_gene: .; CDR3nt: TGTGCCAGCAGCCCGTCTGGGAGCTCCTACGAGCAGTACTTC; CDR3aa: CASSPSGSSYEQYF
j_gene: TRBJ1-1; v_gene: TRBV5-1; abundance: .; d_gene: TRBD1; CDR3nt: TGCGCCAGCAGCTCAACAGGGGTGAGCACTGAAGCTTTCTTT; CDR3aa: CASSSTGVSTEAFF
j_gene: TRBJ2-1; v_gene: TRBV30; abundance: few; d_gene: TRBD2; CDR3nt: TGTGCCTGGAGTGTAGAGTCTAGCGGGAGGTCAGGGCAGTTCTTC; CDR3aa: CAWSVESSGRSGQFF
j_gene: TRBJ2-3; v_gene: TRBV4-3; abundance: .; d_gene: .; CDR3nt: TGCGCCAGCAGCCAAGAATCTCTTCAGTATTTT; CDR3aa: CASSQESLQYF
j_gene: TRBJ2-3; v_gene: TRBV5-6; abundance: .; d_gene: .; CDR3nt: TGTGCCAGCAGCTTGACTAGCGATACGCAGTATTTT; CDR3aa: CASSLTSDTQYF